Listed here are 16 T cell receptor beta chains from one sample, sequenced in a study of regulatory T cells in long-lasting Graves disease. CDR3 regions were amplified by Arm-PCR using iRepertoire HTBI primers to build TCR beta libraries. TCRdb used MiXCR to reprocess the multiplex PCR reads, holding one entry per CDR3 protein. The sample has around 460,000 distinct CDR3 sequences, 20% to 25% seen once. The time point was: persistent/refractory GD, antithyroid drugs over 5 years with positive TRAb. Making the TCR library involved RNA that had been extracted from PBMCs. Here the sequenced sample was peripheral blood mononuclear cells (PBMCs), taken when the disease was refractory, from a patient treated with antithyroid drugs. These receptors were obtained from a female donor with Graves disease.

Concerning this clonotype itself: With a much larger clone just one base away, this may be a read error. The gene calls are TRBV28 and TRBJ2-5, with TRBD2 identical over 8 bases. Germline V CDR1 and CDR2: MDHEN, SYDVKM. The CDR3 contains 15 residues. Germline trimming cut 7 bases from V and 5 bases from J; bases unmatched to any gene: 12. CDR3: CASNFPGGPQETQYF. In DNA form, the CDR3 reads TGTGCCAGCAATTTCCCGGGAGGGCCTCAGGAGACCCAGTACTTC.

This clonotype was seen only a few times. The chain combines TRBV30 with TRBJ1-6; 7 positions agree with TRBD1. Germline-derived CDR1 and CDR2 are GTSNPN and SVGIG (reference sequence). This CDR3 has 14 amino acids. The ends lost 5 bases at V and 2 bases at J; junction bases unmatched: 3. The DNA of the CDR3 is TGTGCCTGGCGAACAGGGGCCTATAATTCACCCCTCCACTTT. Translated: CAWRTGAYNSPLHF.

This clonotype was detected many times. The V and J genes are TRBV11-2 and TRBJ1-4; TRBD1 might be the D (6 bases). Germline lookup yields CDR1 SGHAT and CDR2 FQNNGV. V was clipped by 4 bases and J by 4 bases, with 16 bases between them. The CDR3 extends over 16 amino acids. CDR3 in amino acids: CASSSGMRGNNEKLFF. The CDR3 DNA reads TGTGCCAGCAGCTCTGGGATGAGGGGGAATAATGAAAAACTGTTTTTT. The whole variable domain, remainder taken from reference TRBV11-2 and TRBJ1-4, is EAGVAQSPRYKIIEKRQSVAFWCNPISGHATLYWYQQILGQGPKLLIQFQNNGVVDDSQLPKDRFSAERLKGVDSTLKIQPAKLEDSAVYLCASSSGMRGNNEKLFFGSGTQLSVL.

In its sample, this clonotype was seen a few times. The gene calls are TRBV11-2 and TRBJ2-6; 8 bases line up with TRBD2. Germline CDR1 is SGHAT and CDR2 is FQNNGV. Trimming at V came to 1 base and at J to 0 bases, leaving 11 bases not matched to a gene. The CDR3 sequence is 20 residues long. The CDR3 loop is CASSLGLILAALSGANVLTF. The CDR3 DNA sequence: TGTGCCAGCAGCTTAGGCTTGATACTAGCGGCGCTCTCTGGGGCCAACGTCCTGACTTTC.

This clonotype came up a few times. The chain carries TRBV30 and TRBJ1-2; a possible D gene is TRBD1 (5 bases). Trimming removed 2 bases at V and 4 bases at J, with 8 bases between. Per the germline V gene, CDR1 is GTSNPN and CDR2 is SVGIG (reference sequence). CDR3 length: 12 residues. Here the CDR3 reads CAWSKGFYGYTF. The CDR3 DNA reads TGTGCCTGGAGTAAGGGGTTCTATGGCTACACCTTC. Variable domain in full (rest from reference TRBV30 and TRBJ1-2): SQTIHQWPATLVQPVGSPLSLECTVEGTSNPNLYWYRQAAGRGLQLLFYSVGIGQISSEVPQNLSASRPQDRQFILSSKKLLLSDSGFYLCAWSKGFYGYTFGSGTRLTVV.

The J gene is TRBJ2-7, the V gene TRBV7-2, with 8 bases matching TRBD1. The CDR3 runs 14 residues. Germline V gene data show CDR1 as SGHTA and CDR2 as FQGNSA. The ends lost 4 bases at V and 1 base at J; junction bases unmatched: 3. Here the CDR3 reads CASSYRGISYEQYF. For the CDR3, the DNA is TGTGCCAGCAGCTACAGGGGGATTTCCTACGAGCAGTACTTC.

This clonotype was picked up many times. CDR3 bases: TGTGCCAGCAGCCACCCCCAGGCTTCCTATAATTCACCCCTCCACTTT. Its translation is CASSHPQASYNSPLHF. This chain connects TRBV7-2 to TRBJ1-6; D not resolved. The CDR3 consists of 16 residues. V lost 5 bases and J lost 1, with 12 bases in between. CDR1 is SGHTA and CDR2 is FQGNSA in the germline V gene.

This clonotype was seen at least ten times. The genes are TRBV2 and TRBJ2-2; either TRBD1 or TRBD2 may fit D (7 bases each). V was pared by 2 bases and J by 7 bases, with 11 bases between. CDR1 SNHLY and CDR2 FYNNEI come from the germline V gene. The CDR3 has 14 residues. CDR3: CASSESGGGGELFF. CDR3 DNA sequence: TGTGCCAGCAGTGAATCAGGGGGGGGCGGGGAGCTGTTTTTT.

This sequence joins TRBV11-3 and TRBJ2-7, with 9 nucleotides matching TRBD1. This CDR3 has 15 residues. The germline V gene has CDR1 SGHNT and CDR2 YENEEA. Trimming took 5 bases from V and 5 from J; bases not matched to a gene: 10. CDR3 DNA sequence: TGTGCCAGCAGCCCCGAGGACAGGGGAGCCCACGAGCAGTACTTC. Translated, it gives CASSPEDRGAHEQYF.

The gene calls are TRBV6-5 and TRBJ2-7; D gene uncertain. This CDR3 region has 12 residues. The V end lost 4 bases, the J end lost 12 bases, and 16 bases lay between the germline ends. Germline CDR1 and CDR2: MNHEY and SVGAGI. CDR3 in amino acids: CASSSVRSRAYF. DNA of the CDR3: TGTGCCAGCAGTTCGGTGAGGTCGAGAGCGTACTTC.

This clonotype has a count of ten or more. The chain uses TRBV7-2 and TRBJ2-5; unclear D gene. V was trimmed by 5 bases and J by 1 base, leaving 8 bases between them. Germline V lookup: CDR1 SGHTA, CDR2 FQGNSA. This CDR3 has 13 amino acids. CDR3 nucleotide sequence: TGTGCCAGCAGCGCCGGCAGCCAAGAGACCCAGTACTTC. The encoded protein is CASSAGSQETQYF.

This clonotype was observed a handful of times. The CDR3 loop reads CASSLLTGTSTFF. CDR3 nucleotide sequence: TGTGCCAGCAGCTTACTGACAGGGACTTCGACTTTCTTT. The rearrangement joins TRBV7-9 to TRBJ1-1; the match to TRBD1 covers 7 bases. J was trimmed by 12 bases and V by 2 bases; bases with no gene match: 9. Looked up from germline, CDR1 is SEHNR and CDR2 is FQNEAQ (reference sequence). The CDR3 runs 13 residues.

The chain has TRBV2 and TRBJ1-1, with D tentatively TRBD1 (6 bases). The V end was cut by 6 bases, the J end by 4 bases, with 15 bases between. Germline CDR1 and CDR2: SNHLY and FYNNEI. This CDR3 is built from 14 residues. The CDR3 nucleotides are TGTGCCAGCAGCCCTACAGGGTCGGTCACTGAAGCTTTCTTT. This translates into CASSPTGSVTEAFF.

The rearrangement joins TRBV3-1 to TRBJ1-6; D is ambiguous. Germline CDR1 reads LGHDT; CDR2 reads YNNKEL (reference sequence). The CDR3 contains 14 residues. Trimming cost V 8 bases and J 10 bases, with 18 bases left between them. The CDR3 region has the DNA TGTGCCAGCGGCTCGGCGAGCCGAGAGTCACCCCTCCACTTT. Its translation is CASGSASRESPLHF. Looking up the rest from reference TRBV3-1 and TRBJ1-6 gives the full variable domain: DTAVSQTPKYLVTQMGNDKSIKCEQNLGHDTMYWYKQDSKKFLKIMFSYNNKELIINETVPNRFSPKSPDKAHLNLHINSLELGDSAVYFCASGSASRESPLHFGNGTRLTVT.

This clonotype was seen only a few times. The chain recombines TRBV20-1 with TRBJ2-4, with D perhaps given as TRBD1 or TRBD2 (5 bases each). Germline CDR1 is DFQATT and CDR2 is SNEGSKA (reference sequence). V was cut by 4 bases and J by 3 bases, with 10 bases left in between. The CDR3 has 13 amino acids. The CDR3 bases are TGCAGTGCTAACTGGGACGGCAAAAACATTCAGTACTTC. It specifies CSANWDGKNIQYF.

In this sample, this clonotype turned up a few times. The rearrangement uses TRBV4-1 and TRBJ1-1; unclear D gene. Per the germline V gene, CDR1 is MGHRA and CDR2 is YSYEKL. Trimming stripped 3 bases from V and 11 bases from J, with 16 bases between. The CDR3 is 13 amino acids. CDR3 protein: CASSHPQGRKAFF. The CDR3 DNA follows: TGCGCCAGCAGCCATCCCCAAGGACGGAAGGCTTTCTTT.